This TCR beta chain comes out of a study of blood T cell repertoires in COVID-19. Looking at the study overall: The analysed material was cDNA or gDNA that came from T cells, B-cell-depleted T cells, or PBMCs.

The ends were cut back, 3 bases at V and 2 bases at J, with 8 bases in the middle. The CDR3 runs 15 residues. Germline V gene data show CDR1 as SGHVS and CDR2 as FNYEAQ. In the source study's methods: Researchers report that nucleated cell counts were estimated from reference gene primer amplification. The method was immunoSEQ multiplex PCR; TCRdb's version includes in-frame clones alone and lacks a portion of them. That table supplies the V and J calls and clone size; D and trimming were determined from the DNA. The table shows 140,000 to 150,000 clones, with 75% to 85% occurring only once. The sequenced material came from peripheral blood. The V and J genes are TRBV7-6 and TRBJ2-6; a weak D match, TRBD2 (6 bases). This TCR was sampled from a man in his fifties or sixties with acute or convalescent COVID-19. The CDR3 bases are TGTGCCAGCAGCTTGCGGGGAGCTGGGGCCAACGTCCTGACTTTC. This translates into CASSLRGAGANVLTF.